This T cell receptor (beta chain) emerged from a study of shared clonotypes between healthy human individuals. Regarding the study as a whole: As a rule, naive subsets had a larger estimated richness than memory subsets.

This clone was observed once. Its antigen is as yet unknown. As originally analysed: As immunoSEQ supplied junction-only sequences (without quality scores), filtering differed. Assay used: immunoSEQ multiplex PCR; TCRdb lists only in-frame clones, some missing. That table gives V, J and clone size, and the DNA gave D and trimming. The sample lists around 2.5 million clones, over 85% seen once, with approximately 0.37% in the top ten. The CD4+ fraction was divided into a CD45RA+ naive subset and a CD45RA-negative memory subset. There are 15 residues in the CDR3. CDR1 is MGHRA, CDR2 YSYEKL, per germline. V was cut by 4 bases and J by 0 bases, with 10 bases left in between.

The receptor's source is a man younger than 35 in good health. Some clones in this sample may be carry-over from other donors' samples. The rearrangement uses TRBV4-1 and TRBJ2-4; D is tentatively TRBD1 or TRBD2 (6 bases each). The material sequenced was naive CD4+ T cells from PBMCs. Sample subset: CD45RA+ positively selected. The CDR3 sequence is CASSLGGLAKNIQYF. In nucleotides, the CDR3 is TGCGCCAGCAGCCTCGGGGGCCTAGCCAAAAACATTCAGTACTTC.